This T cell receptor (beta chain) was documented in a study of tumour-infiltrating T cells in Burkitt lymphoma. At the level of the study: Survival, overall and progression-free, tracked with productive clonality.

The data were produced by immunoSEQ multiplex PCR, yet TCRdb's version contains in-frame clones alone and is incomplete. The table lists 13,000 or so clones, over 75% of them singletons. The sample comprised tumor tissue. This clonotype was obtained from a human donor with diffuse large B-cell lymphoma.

The CDR3 loop is CASSYSRQGENTIYF. CDR3 sequence (DNA): TGTGCCAGCAGTTACTCGAGACAGGGGGAAAACACCATATATTTT. V usage is TRBV6-5 and J usage is TRBJ1-3, with TRBD1 matching over 9 bases. The CDR3 is 15 residues long. Germline CDR1 is MNHEY and CDR2 is SVGAGI. V dropped 0 bases and J dropped 6; count of bases not matched to a gene: 3.